This T cell receptor (beta chain) was recovered during a study of T cell repertoires in cytomegalovirus infection. Study results and caveats: Within the response measured ex vivo, HLA-C-restricted CMV-specific TCR beta clonotypes were dominant.

Worth noting for this clonotype: Antigen specificity is unknown.

TCRdb reprocessed the reads via MiXCR and lists one record per CDR3 protein. The top ten hold roughly a quarter of the sample, which has more than 500,000 distinct CDR3 sequences, 16% seen once. In germline, CDR1 is SGHRS, CDR2 YFSETQ. The CDR3 has 14 residues. Trimming cost V 9 bases and J 1 base, with 17 bases left between them. The source is a human donor in good health (CMV status not recorded). Some clones in this sample may be carry-over from other donors' samples. The sample comprised CD8+ T cells from PBMCs. The chain carries TRBV5-1 and TRBJ2-7; D could derive from TRBD1 or TRBD2 (6 bases each). CDR3: CAILPGASSYEQYF. The CDR3 DNA follows: TGCGCCATTCTCCCGGGGGCTAGTTCCTACGAGCAGTACTTC.